In this sample, the clone carrying this T cell receptor (beta chain) turned up once. Sequencing used immunoSEQ multiplex PCR; TCRdb keeps in-frame clones, though not all of them. Of roughly 84,000 clones listed, roughly 80% were seen once; the top ten hold 9.5%. The sample is drawn from a study of PD-L1 blockade in urothelial cancer. Germline lookup yields CDR1 SGDLS and CDR2 YYNGEE. The V gene end was trimmed by 6 bases and the J gene end by 6 bases; junction bases not matched to a gene: 13. The CDR3 length is 17 residues. This chain links TRBV9 with TRBJ1-5; 12 positions match TRBD1. This sequence was found in a man aged 70-80 years with urothelial cancer. This material consisted of PBMCs, taken around atezolizumab (anti-PD-L1) treatment. As DNA, the CDR3 is TGTGCCAGCATACGTACTGGGACAGGGGGCGAGAGTCAGCCCCAGCATTTT. Its protein product is CASIRTGTGGESQPQHF. Full variable domain (missing parts from reference TRBV9 and TRBJ1-5): DSGVTQTPKHLITATGQRVTLRCSPRSGDLSVYWYQQSLDQGLQFLIQYYNGEERAKGNILERFSAQQFPDLHSELNLSSLELGDSALYFCASIRTGTGGESQPQHFGDGTRLSIL.